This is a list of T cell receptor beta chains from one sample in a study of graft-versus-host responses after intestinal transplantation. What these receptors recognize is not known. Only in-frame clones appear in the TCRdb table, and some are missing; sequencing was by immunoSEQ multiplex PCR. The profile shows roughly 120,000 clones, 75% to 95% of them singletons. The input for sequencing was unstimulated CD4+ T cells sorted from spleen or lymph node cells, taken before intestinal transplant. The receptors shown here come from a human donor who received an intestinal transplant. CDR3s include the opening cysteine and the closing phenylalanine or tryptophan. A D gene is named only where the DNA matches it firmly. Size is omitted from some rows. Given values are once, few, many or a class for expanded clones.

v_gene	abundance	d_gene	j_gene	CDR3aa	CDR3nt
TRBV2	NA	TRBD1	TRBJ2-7	CASSEPGQGAGYEQYF	TGTGCCAGCAGTGAACCGGGACAGGGGGCGGGATACGAGCAGTACTTC
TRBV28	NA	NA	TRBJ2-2	CASSLTGVGFTGELFF	TGTGCCAGCAGTTTGACGGGAGTCGGGTTCACCGGGGAGCTGTTTTTT
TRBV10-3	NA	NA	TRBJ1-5	CAISPSDIQGQPQHF	TGTGCCATCAGTCCCTCGGACATCCAGGGGCAGCCCCAGCATTTT
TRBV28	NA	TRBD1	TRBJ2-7	CASSRGQSSYEQYF	TGTGCCAGCAGCCGGGGACAGTCCTCCTACGAGCAGTACTTC
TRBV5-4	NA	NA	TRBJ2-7	CASTLVFLTRSWGGYEQYF	TGTGCCAGCACTCTCGTATTTTTGACACGATCATGGGGAGGCTACGAGCAGTACTTC
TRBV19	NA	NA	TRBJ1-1	CASSIDWAGREAFF	TGTGCCAGTAGTATAGATTGGGCGGGGCGCGAAGCTTTCTTT
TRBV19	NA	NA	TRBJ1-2	CASSMEANYGYTF	TGTGCCAGTAGTATGGAGGCTAACTATGGCTACACCTTC
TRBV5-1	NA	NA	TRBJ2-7	CASSLAGPMYSSYEQYF	TGCGCCAGCAGCTTGGCCGGTCCCATGTATAGCTCCTACGAGCAGTACTTC
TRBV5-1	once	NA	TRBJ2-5	CASSSGGTVEETQYF	TGCGCCAGCAGCTCGGGAGGGACAGTGGAAGAGACCCAGTACTTC
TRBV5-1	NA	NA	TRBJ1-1	CASSLVSGMNTEAFF	TGCGCCAGCAGCTTGGTTTCGGGGATGAACACTGAAGCTTTCTTT
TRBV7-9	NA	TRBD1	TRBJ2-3	CASSLRQGGTDTQYF	TGTGCCAGCAGCTTACGACAGGGAGGCACAGATACGCAGTATTTT
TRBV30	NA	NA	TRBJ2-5	CAWALTSALYQETQYF	TGTGCCTGGGCTTTGACTAGTGCTTTGTACCAAGAGACCCAGTACTTC
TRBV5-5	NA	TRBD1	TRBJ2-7	CASSFPGQGVFSYEQYF	TGTGCCAGCAGCTTTCCGGGACAGGGGGTTTTCTCCTACGAGCAGTACTTC
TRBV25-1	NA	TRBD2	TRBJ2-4	CASTIAGGLAKNIQYF	TGTGCCAGCACCATAGCGGGGGGGCTAGCCAAAAACATTCAGTACTTC
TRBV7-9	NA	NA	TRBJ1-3	CASSLGSGNTIYF	TGTGCCAGCAGCCTAGGTTCAGGAAACACCATATATTTT
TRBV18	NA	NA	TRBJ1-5	CASSPLDSNQPQHF	TGTGCCAGCTCACCTCTAGATAGCAATCAGCCCCAGCATTTT
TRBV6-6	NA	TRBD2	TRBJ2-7	CASRTGTSGDYEQYF	TGTGCCAGCAGGACAGGGACTAGCGGGGACTACGAGCAGTACTTC
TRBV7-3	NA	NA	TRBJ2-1	CASSSVRDNEQFF	TGTGCCAGCAGCTCAGTGCGGGACAATGAGCAGTTCTTC
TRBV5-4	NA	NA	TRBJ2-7	CASSLFPTGSYEQYF	TGTGCCAGCAGCTTGTTCCCGACAGGATCCTACGAGCAGTACTTC
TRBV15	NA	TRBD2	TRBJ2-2	CATSNRFFSTSGRGNTGELFF	TGTGCCACCAGCAATCGATTCTTTTCTACTAGCGGTCGGGGCAACACCGGGGAGCTGTTTTTT